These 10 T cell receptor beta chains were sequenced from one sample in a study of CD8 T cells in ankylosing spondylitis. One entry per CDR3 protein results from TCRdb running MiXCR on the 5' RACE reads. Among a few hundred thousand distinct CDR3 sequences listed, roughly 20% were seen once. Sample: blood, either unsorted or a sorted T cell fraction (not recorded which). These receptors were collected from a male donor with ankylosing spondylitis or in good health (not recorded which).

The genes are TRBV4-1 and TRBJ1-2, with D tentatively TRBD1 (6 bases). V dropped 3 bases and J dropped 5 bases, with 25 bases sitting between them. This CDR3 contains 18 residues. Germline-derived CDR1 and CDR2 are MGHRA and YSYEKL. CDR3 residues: CASSQPRSGDTSEYGYTF. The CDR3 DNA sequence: TGCGCCAGCAGCCAGCCCCGGAGCGGGGACACATCTGAATATGGCTACACCTTC.

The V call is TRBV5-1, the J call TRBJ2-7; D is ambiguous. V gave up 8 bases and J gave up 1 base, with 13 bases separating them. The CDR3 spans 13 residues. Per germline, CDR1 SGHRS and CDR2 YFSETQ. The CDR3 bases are TGCGCCAGTAGACCCGACGGATCCTACGAGCAGTACTTC. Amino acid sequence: CASRPDGSYEQYF.

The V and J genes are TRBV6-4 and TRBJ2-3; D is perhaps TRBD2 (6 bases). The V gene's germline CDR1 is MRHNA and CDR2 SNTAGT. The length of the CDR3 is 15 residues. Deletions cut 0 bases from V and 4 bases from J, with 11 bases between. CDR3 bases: TGTGCCAGCAGTGACTCAGCGGGTGGTGCAGATACGCAGTATTTT. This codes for CASSDSAGGADTQYF.

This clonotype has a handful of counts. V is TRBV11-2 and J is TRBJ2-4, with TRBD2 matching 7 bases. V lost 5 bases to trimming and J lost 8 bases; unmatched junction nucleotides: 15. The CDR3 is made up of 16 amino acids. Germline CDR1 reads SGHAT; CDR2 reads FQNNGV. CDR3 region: CASSPGLRWGGDIQYF. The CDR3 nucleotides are TGTGCCAGCAGCCCAGGACTTCGTTGGGGAGGGGACATTCAGTACTTC.

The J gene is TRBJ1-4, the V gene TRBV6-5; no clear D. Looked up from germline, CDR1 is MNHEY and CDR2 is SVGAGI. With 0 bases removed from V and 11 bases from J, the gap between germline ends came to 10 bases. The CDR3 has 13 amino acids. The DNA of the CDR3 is TGTGCCAGCAGTTACTCGACGGGGAGTAAACTGTTTTTT. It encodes CASSYSTGSKLFF.

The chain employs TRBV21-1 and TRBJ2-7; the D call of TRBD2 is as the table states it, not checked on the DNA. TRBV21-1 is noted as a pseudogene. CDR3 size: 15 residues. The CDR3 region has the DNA TGTGCCAGCAGCAAAAAGCGGGCCCTCTCCTACGAGCAGTACTTC. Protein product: CASSKKRALSYEQYF.

The CDR3 coding sequence is TGTGCCAGCAGTTTTTCATTAGCGGGGCCGCCCTACGAGCAGTACTTC. Amino acids: CASSFSLAGPPYEQYF. The rearrangement joins TRBV12-3 or TRBV12-4 to TRBJ2-7; 8 bases align to TRBD2. Trimming at V came to 3 bases and at J to 2 bases, leaving 9 bases not matched to a gene. The CDR3 loop spans 16 amino acids.

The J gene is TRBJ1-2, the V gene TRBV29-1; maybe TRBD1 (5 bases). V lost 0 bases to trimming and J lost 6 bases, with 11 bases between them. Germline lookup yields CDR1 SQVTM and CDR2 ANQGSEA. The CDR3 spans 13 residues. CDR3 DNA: TGCAGCGTTGAAGATCGGGGCCCGGATGGCTACACCTTC. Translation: CSVEDRGPDGYTF.

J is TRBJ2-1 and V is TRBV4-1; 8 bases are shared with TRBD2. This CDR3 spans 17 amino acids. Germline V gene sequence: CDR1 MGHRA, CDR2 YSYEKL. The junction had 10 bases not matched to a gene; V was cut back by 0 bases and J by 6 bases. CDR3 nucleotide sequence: TGCGCCAGCAGCCAAGATGGGGGCGGGGGGCACATCAATGAGCAGTTCTTC. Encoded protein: CASSQDGGGGHINEQFF.

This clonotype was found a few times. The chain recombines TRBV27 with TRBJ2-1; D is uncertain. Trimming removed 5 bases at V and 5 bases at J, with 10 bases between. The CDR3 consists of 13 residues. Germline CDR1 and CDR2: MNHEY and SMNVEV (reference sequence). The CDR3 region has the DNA TGTGCCAGCAGTCCAACAGCTAACAATGAGCAGTTCTTC. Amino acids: CASSPTANNEQFF.